The sequence of this T cell receptor (beta chain) was determined in a study of tumor and adjacent non-tumor tissue in lung cancer. Study-level points and caveats: Significantly higher TCR diversity was found in tumor than normal lung. Top 100 clones took a larger repertoire share in normal lung.

RNA was extracted from bulk tissue without any cell sorting. A modified ARM-PCR protocol with three rounds of nested PCR amplified TCRbeta. TCRdb reprocessed the multiplex PCR reads with MiXCR, giving one entry per CDR3 protein. This sample yields over 130,000 distinct CDR3 sequences, of which around 67% are seen a single time; 15% to 20% belongs to the top ten. Germline V gene lookup returns CDR1 DFQATT and CDR2 SNEGSKA (reference sequence). This CDR3 contains 16 residues. With V trimmed by 0 bases and J by 0 bases, 4 bases remained unmatched. This clonotype showed up just a few times. Its antigen is still unknown.

The J gene is TRBJ2-1, the V gene TRBV20-1; 8 nucleotides align to TRBD2. The sequenced sample consisted of lung tumor tissue. This receptor was identified in a man between 60 and 75 years old with small cell lung cancer. The CDR3 sequence is CSARDRGRSSYNEQFF. The CDR3, as DNA: TGCAGTGCTAGAGATCGCGGGAGGTCCTCCTACAATGAGCAGTTCTTC.